The rows below give T cell receptor beta chains drawn from one sample of a study of metastatic and nonmetastatic thyroid tumors. TCRdb re-clonotyped the PCR reads through MiXCR. The sample carries tens of thousands of clones, 15% recorded once. Material: blood. The receptors originated from a female donor with papillary thyroid cancer or a benign thyroid nodule (not recorded which). Some clones in this sample may be carry-over from other donors' samples. The CDR3 runs from the conserved cysteine through the conserved F or W. The D gene is left open where the match is weak. Only some rows state a clone size, as once, few, many or a class for expanded clones.

TRBD1,TRBJ2-7,many,TRBV5-5,CASSLRDRIYEQYF,TGTGCCAGCAGCTTGCGGGACAGGATCTACGAGCAGTACTTC
TRBD2,TRBJ2-7,medium-sized,TRBV6-2/TRBV6-3,CASRDIAGGPGEQYF,TGTGCCAGCAGGGACATAGCGGGAGGGCCAGGCGAGCAGTACTTC
.,TRBJ2-1,many,TRBV6-1,CASDRGPNEQFF,TGTGCCAGCGACCGTGGGCCCAATGAGCAGTTCTTC
.,TRBJ2-3,many,TRBV24-1,CATSDNTDTQYF,TGTGCCACCAGTGATAACACAGATACGCAGTATTTT
.,TRBJ1-5,many,TRBV6-2/TRBV6-3,CASSSQGYSNQPQHF,TGTGCCAGCAGTTCACAGGGCTATAGCAATCAGCCCCAGCATTTT
.,TRBJ1-1,many,TRBV9,CASSVGARDNPQRDTEAFF,TGTGCCAGCAGCGTAGGCGCTCGGGACAACCCTCAGAGGGACACTGAAGCTTTCTTT
.,TRBJ2-3,many,TRBV20-1,CSANQGGDTQYF,TGCAGTGCCAACCAAGGTGGAGATACGCAGTATTTT
TRBD1,TRBJ2-5,many,TRBV12-3/TRBV12-4,CASSFRGAGGKQETQYF,TGTGCCAGCAGTTTTAGGGGGGCAGGGGGCAAACAAGAGACCCAGTACTTC
TRBD2,TRBJ2-6,many,TRBV7-2,CASRVAGPPTGANVLTF,TGTGCCAGCAGGGTAGCGGGACCCCCTACTGGGGCCAACGTCCTGACTTTC
TRBD2,TRBJ2-3,many,TRBV28,CASFSRGGLSTDTQYF,TGTGCCAGCTTCTCGCGGGGGGGCTTGAGCACAGATACGCAGTATTTT
.,TRBJ2-1,.,TRBV11-1,CAISSTDCPLDEQFF,TGTGCCATCAGTTCGACCGACTGTCCCCTAGATGAGCAGTTCTTC
TRBD2,TRBJ2-1,many,TRBV28,CASSIAGGYYNEQFF,TGTGCCAGCAGCATAGCGGGAGGGTACTACAATGAGCAGTTCTTC
TRBD2,TRBJ2-7,few,TRBV3-1,CASSRTSGTYEQCF,TGTGCCAGCAGCCGGACCAGCGGGACCTACGAGCAGTGCTTC
TRBD2,TRBJ2-7,many,TRBV19,CASSPRGDYEQYF,TGTGCCAGTAGTCCCCGGGGGGACTACGAGCAGTACTTC
.,TRBJ1-4,few,TRBV5-4,CASSSPGDEKLFF,TGTGCCAGCAGCTCCCCGGGAGATGAAAAACTGTTTTTT
TRBD1,TRBJ2-7,medium-sized,TRBV4-2,CASSPGQGPNYEQYF,TGTGCCAGCAGCCCAGGACAGGGACCCAACTACGAGCAGTACTTC
TRBD2,TRBJ2-1,many,TRBV7-2,CASSLLAGNEQFF,TGTGCCAGCAGCTTATTAGCGGGCAATGAGCAGTTCTTC
TRBD1,TRBJ1-2,many,TRBV27,CASSLGTSGGRSYTF,TGTGCCAGCAGTTTAGGCACCTCAGGGGGCAGAAGCTACACCTTC
.,TRBJ1-1,many,TRBV28,CASRSGGPVNTEAFF,TGTGCCAGCAGGTCGGGGGGTCCGGTGAACACTGAAGCTTTCTTT
.,TRBJ2-1,many,TRBV27,CASSHPGSLVDEQFF,TGTGCCAGCAGCCACCCCGGGAGTCTGGTCGATGAGCAGTTCTTC
.,TRBJ2-5,many,TRBV20-1,CSARAIGTGNQETQYF,TGCAGTGCTAGAGCCATAGGGACTGGGAACCAAGAGACCCAGTACTTC
TRBD1,TRBJ2-7,many,TRBV19,CASSGDRGPYEQYF,TGTGCCAGTAGTGGGGACAGGGGGCCCTACGAGCAGTACTTC
.,TRBJ2-1,many,TRBV4-2,CASSHTPTRNNEQFF,TGTGCCAGCAGCCATACACCTACGAGGAACAATGAGCAGTTCTTC
TRBD1,TRBJ1-4,many,TRBV18,CASSPGTGHEKLFF,TGTGCCAGCTCCCCCGGGACAGGGCATGAAAAACTGTTTTTT
TRBD2,TRBJ2-1,many,TRBV9,CASSAPGLAQQFF,TGTGCCAGCAGCGCGCCGGGACTAGCGCAGCAGTTCTTC
TRBD1,TRBJ2-7,.,TRBV20-1,CSARYSGGRYEQYF,TGCAGTGCTAGATATTCAGGGGGACGCTACGAGCAGTACTTC
.,TRBJ1-5,medium-sized,TRBV4-1,CASSEEGGGNQPQHF,TGCGCCAGCAGTGAAGAAGGGGGAGGCAATCAGCCCCAGCATTTT
TRBD2,TRBJ2-1,many,TRBV11-2,CASSLGTSNEQFF,TGTGCCAGCAGCTTAGGGACTAGCAATGAGCAGTTCTTC
.,TRBJ2-7,many,TRBV5-4,CAYAPRGRSDYEQYF,TGTGCCTACGCCCCCCGGGGCAGGTCGGACTACGAGCAGTACTTC
.,TRBJ2-1,.,TRBV7-6,CASSLLSQSSYNEQFF,TGTGCCAGCAGCTTACTTTCACAGAGCTCATACAATGAGCAGTTCTTC
.,TRBJ2-5,many,TRBV9,CASSVATGISGGETQYF,TGTGCCAGCAGCGTAGCTACGGGGATATCAGGCGGGGAGACCCAGTACTTC
TRBD2,TRBJ2-2,.,TRBV11-1,CASIPGLAGVAGELFF,TGTGCCAGCATCCCCGGACTAGCGGGGGTGGCCGGGGAGCTGTTTTTT
TRBD1,TRBJ1-2,many,TRBV29-1,CSVASGTAYGYTF,TGCAGCGTCGCCTCCGGGACAGCCTATGGCTACACCTTC
.,TRBJ2-3,many,TRBV5-4,CASSYMASLNTDTQYF,TGTGCCAGCAGCTACATGGCCTCGCTTAACACAGATACGCAGTATTTT
.,TRBJ2-7,.,TRBV27,CASRQGIYSYEQYF,TGTGCCAGCAGACAGGGAATTTACTCCTACGAGCAGTACTTC
.,TRBJ2-7,.,TRBV18,CASSSPGNEQYF,TGTGCCAGCTCCTCTCCAGGCAACGAGCAGTACTTC
.,TRBJ2-1,many,TRBV9,CASSQTLASYNEQFF,TGTGCCAGCAGCCAAACACTAGCCTCCTACAATGAGCAGTTCTTC
.,TRBJ2-3,few,TRBV6-5,CASSYQPTSTDTQYF,TGTGCCAGCAGTTACCAGCCTACTAGCACAGATACGCAGTATTTT
.,TRBJ1-3,many,TRBV6-1,CASKRRGTNSGNTIYF,TGTGCCAGCAAGCGGAGAGGGACAAACTCTGGAAACACCATATATTTT
.,TRBJ2-2,many,TRBV28,CASSLTTRAGELFF,TGTGCCAGCAGTCTCACCACCCGTGCCGGGGAGCTGTTTTTT
.,TRBJ1-1,.,TRBV5-1,CASSLEGRREEAFF,TGCGCCAGCAGCTTGGAAGGGCGAAGGGAGGAAGCTTTCTTT
.,TRBJ1-1,many,TRBV6-2/TRBV6-3,CASGGGNTEAFF,TGTGCCAGCGGTGGGGGGAACACTGAAGCTTTCTTT
.,TRBJ1-1,.,TRBV5-1,CASSWGRVNTEAFF,TGCGCCAGCAGCTGGGGACGGGTGAACACTGAAGCTTTCTTT
.,TRBJ2-7,medium-sized,TRBV6-1,CASSGGKTISYEQYF,TGTGCCAGCAGTGGTGGGAAAACGATCTCCTACGAGCAGTACTTC
.,TRBJ1-1,few,TRBV28,CASRAPGQFPNTEAFF,TGTGCCAGCAGGGCGCCCGGACAGTTTCCGAACACTGAAGCTTTCTTT
TRBD2,TRBJ2-1,many,TRBV7-2,CASTPSGTRDEQFF,TGTGCCAGCACCCCGTCCGGGACTAGGGATGAGCAGTTCTTC
.,TRBJ1-2,many,TRBV7-9,CASSLAGSGGYTF,TGTGCCAGCAGCTTAGCCGGGAGTGGGGGCTACACCTTC
.,TRBJ2-7,medium-sized,TRBV10-1,CASSDGLPPYEQYF,TGCGCCAGCAGTGACGGCCTACCTCCCTACGAGCAGTACTTC
.,TRBJ2-1,.,TRBV28,CASSYSLLTGSYNEQFF,TGTGCCAGCAGTTACTCTCTGTTGACTGGTTCCTACAATGAGCAATTCTTC
TRBD1,TRBJ1-2,many,TRBV27,CASSETGIGYTF,TGTGCCAGCAGTGAGACAGGGATTGGCTACACCTTC
TRBD1,TRBJ1-5,many,TRBV7-2,CASSPGTGGVQPQHF,TGTGCCAGCAGCCCGGGGACAGGGGGCGTTCAGCCCCAGCATTTT
.,TRBJ2-5,many,TRBV27,CASSWARGRTQYF,TGTGCCAGCAGTTGGGCCCGGGGCAGGACCCAGTACTTC